A single sample is the source of the 13 T cell receptor beta chains below, sequenced in a study of blood T cell repertoires in COVID-19. Using immunoSEQ multiplex PCR, the repertoire was profiled, and TCRdb retains in-frame clones only, with some absent. The sample consists of tens of thousands of clones, more than 80% of them appearing once. The specimen was peripheral blood. The receptors stem from a human donor with active COVID-19. The donor label of this sample is uncertain.

The chain employs TRBV4-2 and TRBJ2-2; 9 positions match TRBD2. The length of the CDR3 is 16 residues. Germline V gene data show CDR1 as LGHNA and CDR2 as YNFKEQ. The V segment lost 4 bases and the J segment 3 bases; nucleotides outside the gene matches: 6. DNA of the CDR3: TGTGCCAGCAGCCCCCCTAGCGGGGCCTACACCGGGGAGCTGTTTTTT. Translated, it gives CASSPPSGAYTGELFF.

This chain links TRBV6-5 with TRBJ1-2; possibly TRBD1 for D (6 bases). The CDR3 has 14 residues. V was cut by 2 bases and J by 2 bases, with 9 bases left in between. Germline CDR1 is MNHEY and CDR2 is SVGAGI. The CDR3 DNA follows: TGTGCCAGCAGTTACGACAGGCTAAACTATGGCTACACCTTC. Its protein is CASSYDRLNYGYTF.

The chain uses TRBV27 and TRBJ2-3; 11 bases are shared with TRBD2. CDR3 size: 15 residues. After removal of 4 bases from V and 4 bases from J, the junction contained 4 bases not matched to a gene. Germline CDR1 and CDR2: MNHEY and SMNVEV (reference sequence). The CDR3 sequence: CASSSLAGGSDTQYF. CDR3 nucleotide sequence: TGTGCCAGCAGTTCCCTAGCGGGAGGTTCAGATACGCAGTATTTT.

The V gene is TRBV12-1, the J gene TRBJ2-3; the table's D call, TRBD1, has no DNA check behind it. TRBV12-1 is noted as a pseudogene. The CDR3 extends over 14 amino acids. Written as DNA, the CDR3 is TGTGCCAGCAGCCCAGTTGTGGGGCAGGATACGCAGTATTTT. It specifies CASSPVVGQDTQYF.

This chain connects TRBV12-3 or TRBV12-4 to TRBJ1-1; weak D call: TRBD1 (5 bases). The CDR3 sequence is 13 residues long. V was trimmed by 2 bases and J by 4 bases, leaving 8 bases between them. The CDR3 DNA follows: TGTGCCAGCAGTTTATCGGGGGGCACTGAAGCTTTCTTT. Its translation: CASSLSGGTEAFF.

This chain connects TRBV25-1 to TRBJ1-6, with D hard to call. V lost 4 bases, J lost 6 bases, and 13 bases lay in between. From germline, CDR1 is MGHDK and CDR2 SYGVNS. The CDR3 is made up of 15 amino acids. The CDR3 bases are TGTGCCAGCAGTGGCCCTCTCGGAGGTAATTCACCCCTCCACTTT. Protein: CASSGPLGGNSPLHF.

The chain has TRBV5-1 and TRBJ2-5; TRBD2 is a possible D gene (5 bases). This CDR3 spans 15 amino acids. Looked up from germline, CDR1 is SGHRS and CDR2 is YFSETQ. Between the trimmed V and J ends, which lost 4 bases and 2 bases, there was a span of 15 bases. The CDR3 here is CASSLPRGEQETQYF. The DNA of the CDR3 is TGCGCCAGCAGCCTCCCCCGGGGAGAACAAGAGACCCAGTACTTC.

The chain carries TRBV5-1 and TRBJ1-2; 7 bases agree with TRBD1. The J segment lost 7 bases and the V segment lost 4 bases, leaving 10 bases of the junction unmatched. Per germline, CDR1 SGHRS and CDR2 YFSETQ. This CDR3 spans 14 amino acids. The CDR3 region is CASSVGQPSSGYTF. CDR3 bases: TGCGCCAGCAGCGTGGGACAGCCTTCTAGTGGCTACACCTTC.

This rearrangement joins TRBV27 to TRBJ2-7, with D possibly matching TRBD1 (5 bases). The CDR3 sequence is 13 residues long. V gave up 3 bases and J gave up 7 bases, with 13 bases separating them. The germline V gene encodes CDR1 MNHEY and CDR2 SMNVEV (reference sequence). Written as DNA, the CDR3 is TGTGCCAGCAGTTTCCGACAGTCAGGGGAGCAGTACTTC. Amino acids: CASSFRQSGEQYF.

The V call is TRBV11-3, the J call TRBJ1-4; a possible D gene is TRBD1 (5 bases). The CDR3 has 16 amino acids. Trimming took 2 bases from V and 5 from J, leaving 15 bases between them. Germline CDR1 is SGHNT and CDR2 is YENEEA. The DNA of the CDR3 is TGTGCCAGCAGCTTAAGCGGGCCGGGACTCAATGAAAAACTGTTTTTT. Translated, it gives CASSLSGPGLNEKLFF.

J is TRBJ2-2 and V is TRBV24-1, with TRBD1 identical over 7 bases. The germline V gene has CDR1 KGHDR and CDR2 SFDVKD. The CDR3 extends over 16 amino acids. Trimming took 4 bases from V and 1 from J; bases not matched to a gene: 5. The CDR3 here is CATSDIRTGNTGELFF. The CDR3 bases are TGTGCCACCAGTGACATCCGGACAGGGAACACCGGGGAGCTGTTTTTT.

This clone was counted between two and nine times. The chain joins TRBV7-3 to TRBJ2-7, with 9 bases aligning to TRBD1. V lost 5 bases and J lost 3; bases outside the gene matches: 5. From germline, CDR1 is SGHTA and CDR2 FQGTGA. The length of the CDR3 is 14 residues. CDR3 residues: CASSLGTGNYEQYF. The DNA for the CDR3 is TGTGCCAGCAGCCTAGGGACAGGGAACTACGAGCAGTACTTC.

This chain's CDR3 is CASSLSTRGRKNEQYF. Here the CDR3 DNA reads TGTGCCAGCAGTTTATCGACCAGGGGGCGTAAAAACGAGCAGTACTTC. The rearrangement joins TRBV27 to TRBJ2-7; 8 bases line up with TRBD1. Trimming took 0 bases from V and 5 from J; bases not matched to a gene: 9. This CDR3 is built from 16 residues. CDR1 and CDR2 (germline): MNHEY, SMNVEV (reference sequence).